This T cell receptor (beta chain) was captured by sequencing in a study of blood T cell repertoires in COVID-19. The germline gives CDR1 LGHDT, CDR2 YNNKEL (reference sequence). This CDR3 is 14 amino acids long. The V segment lost 5 bases and the J segment 3 bases; nucleotides outside the gene matches: 2. In the original processing: Estimation of nucleated cell counts was performed using reference gene primer amplification. Measured with immunoSEQ multiplex PCR; TCRdb has only the in-frame clones, and not every one. Clonal size and the V and J genes are those of that table, whereas D and trimming came from the DNA. This table has around 87,000 clones, roughly three quarters appearing once.

The sequenced sample consisted of peripheral blood. This receptor was taken from a woman of 80 years or more with acute or convalescent COVID-19. The chain combines TRBV3-1 (or the pseudogene TRBV3-2) with TRBJ2-3; TRBD1 matches at 10 bases. The CDR3 spells CASSTGQGTDTQYF. Here the CDR3 DNA reads TGTGCCAGCAGCACGGGACAGGGGACAGATACGCAGTATTTT.